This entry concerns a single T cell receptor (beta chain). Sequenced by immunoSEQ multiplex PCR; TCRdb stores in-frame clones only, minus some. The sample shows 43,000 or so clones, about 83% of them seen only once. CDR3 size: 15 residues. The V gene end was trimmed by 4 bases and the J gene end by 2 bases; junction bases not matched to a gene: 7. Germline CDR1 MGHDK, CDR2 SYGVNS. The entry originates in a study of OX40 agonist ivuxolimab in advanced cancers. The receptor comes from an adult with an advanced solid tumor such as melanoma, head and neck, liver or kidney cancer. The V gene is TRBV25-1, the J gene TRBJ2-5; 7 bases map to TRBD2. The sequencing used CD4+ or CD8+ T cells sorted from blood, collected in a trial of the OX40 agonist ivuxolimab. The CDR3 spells CASSGTSAPQETQYF. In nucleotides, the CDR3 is TGTGCCAGCAGTGGAACTAGCGCTCCGCAAGAGACCCAGTACTTC.